Reported below is one T cell receptor beta chain. Its antigen is unidentified. This entry comes from a study of beta chain features in type 1 diabetes. The whole isolated RNA underwent reverse transcription, so sequencing captured expressed TCRB transcripts. The method was immunoSEQ multiplex PCR; TCRdb's version includes in-frame clones alone and lacks a portion of them. This table has about 900,000 clones, roughly 15% appearing once. Study outcomes and limitations: Shortening that was moderate but significant affected the TCRB CDR3s of Type 1 diabetes patients in all four CD4+ subsets.

Germline V gene data show CDR1 as MDHEN and CDR2 as SYDVKM. V was cut by 9 bases and J by 0 bases, with 11 bases left in between. This CDR3 region has 14 residues. Sequencing input: naive CD4+ T cells from blood. The chain couples TRBV28 to TRBJ1-4; a possible D gene is TRBD1 (5 bases). The sequence came from a woman under 30 in good health. CDR3 amino acids: CASEEGATNEKLFF. The CDR3 nucleotides are TGTGCCAGTGAAGAAGGGGCAACTAATGAAAAACTGTTTTTT.